This TCR beta chain was obtained from a study of blood T cell repertoires in COVID-19. Overall study context: Samples taken during acute and convalescent COVID-19 were collected in the United States, Italy and Spain. PBMCs, B-cell-depleted T cells, or T cells provided the cDNA or gDNA that made up the material.

Germline values: CDR1 KGHSH, CDR2 LQKENI. The CDR3 totals 16 residues. Trimming removed 4 bases from V and 4 bases from J, with 19 bases in between. Original methodology: How many nucleated cells were present was estimated from reference gene primer amplification. TCRdb's copy holds only in-frame clones and misses some; the assay was immunoSEQ multiplex PCR. The DNA was the basis for D and trimming; V, J and clone size are from that table. The table shows 15,000 to 20,000 clones, with about four fifths occurring only once. The origin of this receptor is a human donor in a cohort sampled during active COVID-19. The chain recombines TRBV18 with TRBJ1-2, with a possible D match to TRBD1 (6 bases). The sample taken for sequencing was peripheral blood. The CDR3 bases are TGTGCCAGCTCACAAAACTACTTACAGGGAATCTATGGCTACACCTTC. The encoded protein is CASSQNYLQGIYGYTF.